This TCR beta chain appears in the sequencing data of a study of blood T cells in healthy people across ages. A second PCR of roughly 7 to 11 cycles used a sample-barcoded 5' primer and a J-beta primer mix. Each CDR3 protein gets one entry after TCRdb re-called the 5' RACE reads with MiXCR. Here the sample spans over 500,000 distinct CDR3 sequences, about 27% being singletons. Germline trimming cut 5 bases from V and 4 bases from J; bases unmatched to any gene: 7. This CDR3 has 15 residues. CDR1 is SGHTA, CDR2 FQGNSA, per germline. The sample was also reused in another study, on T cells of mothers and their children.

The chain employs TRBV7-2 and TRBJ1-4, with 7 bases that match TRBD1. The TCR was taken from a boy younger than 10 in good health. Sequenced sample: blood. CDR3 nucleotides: TGTGCCAGCAGCCCCGACAGGGCCCTTAATGAAAAACTGTTTTTT. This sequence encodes CASSPDRALNEKLFF.